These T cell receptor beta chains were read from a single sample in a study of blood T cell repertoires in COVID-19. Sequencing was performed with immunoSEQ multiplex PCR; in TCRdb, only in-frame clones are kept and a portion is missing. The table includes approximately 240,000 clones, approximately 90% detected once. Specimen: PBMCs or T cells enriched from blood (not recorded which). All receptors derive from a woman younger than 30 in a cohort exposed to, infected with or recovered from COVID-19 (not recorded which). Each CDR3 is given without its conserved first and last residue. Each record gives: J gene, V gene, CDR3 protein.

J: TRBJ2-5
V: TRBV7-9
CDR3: ASSLGRETQY

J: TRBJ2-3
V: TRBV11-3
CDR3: ASSLGIGGGTDTQY

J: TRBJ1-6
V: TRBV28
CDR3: ASGSSSYNSPLH

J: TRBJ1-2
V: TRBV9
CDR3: ASSVDAGGDFYGYT

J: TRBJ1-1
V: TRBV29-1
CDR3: SAALSQRNTEAF

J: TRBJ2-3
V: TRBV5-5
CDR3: ASSVGRSTDTQY

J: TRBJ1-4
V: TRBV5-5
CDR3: ASSPGQGRSEKLF

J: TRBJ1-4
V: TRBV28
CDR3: ASSLRQPNEKLF

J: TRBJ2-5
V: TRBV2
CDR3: ASMRTSVETQY

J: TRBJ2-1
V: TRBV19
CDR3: ASSTLAGDYNEQF

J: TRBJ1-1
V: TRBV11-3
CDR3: ASSLEREREAF

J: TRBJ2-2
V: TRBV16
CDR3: ASSQRRVSSRRTGELF

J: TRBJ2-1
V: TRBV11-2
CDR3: ASSPTSSEQF

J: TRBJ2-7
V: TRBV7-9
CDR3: ASSFTSGSYEQY

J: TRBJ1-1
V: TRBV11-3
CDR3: ASSRQGVTEAF

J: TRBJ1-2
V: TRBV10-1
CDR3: ASSSTGPYGYT

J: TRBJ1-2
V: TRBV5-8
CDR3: ASSLTGSVGYT

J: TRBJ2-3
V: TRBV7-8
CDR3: ASSKAVARDLRSDTQY

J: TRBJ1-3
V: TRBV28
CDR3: ASSSGEDSGNTIY

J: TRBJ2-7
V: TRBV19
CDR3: ASSIAGQAFYEQY

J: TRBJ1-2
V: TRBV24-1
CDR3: ATSDPKEGNYGYT

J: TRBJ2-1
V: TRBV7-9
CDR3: ASSHRPPGLAGVNEQF

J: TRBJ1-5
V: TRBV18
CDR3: ASSPVEGFGNQPQH

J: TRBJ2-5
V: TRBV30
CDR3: AHTGGGEETQY

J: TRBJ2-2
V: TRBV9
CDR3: ASSVGEAGGELF

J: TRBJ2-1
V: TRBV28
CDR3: ASSPSPGTSGGPEQF

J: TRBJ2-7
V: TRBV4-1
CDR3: ASSLASSGGFYEQY

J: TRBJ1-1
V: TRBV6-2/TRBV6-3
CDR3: ASSYSRFGTEAF

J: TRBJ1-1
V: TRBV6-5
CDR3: ASQGYRDTEAF

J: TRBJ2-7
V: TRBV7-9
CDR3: ASSLSGMDRLYEQY

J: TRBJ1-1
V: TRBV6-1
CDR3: ASSDRGTGSTLPEAF

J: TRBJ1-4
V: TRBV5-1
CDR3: ASRRQDQRDEKLF

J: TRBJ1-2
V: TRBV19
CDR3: ASSISRARVDGYT

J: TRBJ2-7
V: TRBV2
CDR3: ASSGDSSYEQY

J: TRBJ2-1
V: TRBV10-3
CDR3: AISGLVGGIYNEQF

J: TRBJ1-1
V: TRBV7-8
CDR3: ASSLAQGMNTEAF

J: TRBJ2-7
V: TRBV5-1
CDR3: ASRDGQGTYEQY

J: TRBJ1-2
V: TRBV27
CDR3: ASSSQGMGYGYT

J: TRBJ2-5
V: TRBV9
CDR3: ASSRGPRGNDQETQY

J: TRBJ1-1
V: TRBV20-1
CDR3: SADRGPEAF

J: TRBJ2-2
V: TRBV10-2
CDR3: ASRTGWGKTGELF

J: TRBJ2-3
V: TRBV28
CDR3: ASSTPGLAGGGGTDTQY

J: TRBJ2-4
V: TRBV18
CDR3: ASSPSRDSGRGVQY

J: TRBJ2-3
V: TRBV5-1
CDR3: ASSLAVAGGLTDTQY

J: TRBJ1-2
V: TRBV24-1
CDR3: ATSEPDRHGYT

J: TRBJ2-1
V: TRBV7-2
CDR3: ASSLAGGGEQF

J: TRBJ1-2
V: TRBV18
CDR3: ASSPLDSYGYT

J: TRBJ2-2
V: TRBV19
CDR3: ASSIPPGELF

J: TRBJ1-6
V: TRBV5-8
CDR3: ASSLRQGPPYNSPLH

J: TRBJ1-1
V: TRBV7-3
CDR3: ASSLQRRVNTEAF

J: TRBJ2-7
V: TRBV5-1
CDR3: ASSLDRPSYEQY